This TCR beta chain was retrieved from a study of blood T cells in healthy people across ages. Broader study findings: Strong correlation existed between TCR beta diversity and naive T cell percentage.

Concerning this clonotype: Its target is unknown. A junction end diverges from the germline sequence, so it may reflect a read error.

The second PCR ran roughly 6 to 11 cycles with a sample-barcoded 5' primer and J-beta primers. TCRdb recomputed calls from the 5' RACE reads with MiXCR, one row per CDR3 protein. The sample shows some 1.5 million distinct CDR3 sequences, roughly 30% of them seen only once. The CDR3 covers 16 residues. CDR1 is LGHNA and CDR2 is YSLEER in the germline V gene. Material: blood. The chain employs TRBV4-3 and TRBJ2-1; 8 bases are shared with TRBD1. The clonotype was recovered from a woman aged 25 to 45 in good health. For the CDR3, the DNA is TGCGCCAGCAGCCAACACCTCTCGGACAGGGCCAATGGGCAGTTCTTC. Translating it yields CASSQHLSDRANGQFF.